This T cell receptor beta chain is from a study of response to subunit inactivated influenza vaccine. Only a few counts were recorded for this clonotype. Its antigen is still unknown. General study results and limits: Authors suggested each seasonal influenza vaccination recruits few new T cells.

CDR1 SQVTM and CDR2 ANQGSEA come from the germline V gene. The CDR3 is 12 residues long. V gave up 2 bases and J gave up 1 base, with 6 bases separating them. Each CDR3 protein gets one entry after TCRdb re-called the RT-PCR reads with MiXCR. The table has 860,000 or so distinct CDR3 sequences, roughly 20% seen once. The sequence was obtained from a man aged 50-60 years who received an inactivated influenza vaccine. The chain carries TRBV29-1 and TRBJ2-7; D unclear. The sequencing used PBMCs from blood, collected about 5 days after vaccination. Here the CDR3 DNA reads TGCAGCGTTGAAACCGGGTCCTACGAGCAGTACTTC. This gives the protein CSVETGSYEQYF.